This TCR beta chain comes out of a study of blood T cell repertoires in COVID-19. Study-level background: Spain, Italy and the United States supplied samples that represented acute and convalescent COVID-19. T cells, B-cell-depleted T cells, or PBMCs provided the cDNA or gDNA that served as material.

The table came from immunoSEQ multiplex PCR; TCRdb's copy has only in-frame clones and leaves some out. In the table there are some 180,000 clones, 65% to 80% of which are singletons. Germline lookup yields CDR1 SEHNR and CDR2 FQNEAQ (reference sequence). With 6 bases clipped from V and 6 bases from J, the junction kept 16 bases outside the gene matches. This CDR3 is built from 18 residues. The chain employs TRBV7-9 and TRBJ2-1, with 11 bases lining up with TRBD1. The source material was peripheral blood. This receptor was taken from a man between 45 and 60 years old who had recovered from COVID-19. The CDR3 DNA reads as TGTGCCAGCAGGGGGACAGGGGGACCCAAGAACTGGGTCAATGAGCAGTTCTTC. As protein: CASRGTGGPKNWVNEQFF.